A selection of T cell receptor beta chains follows, all from one sample in a study of cytomegalovirus exposure and HLA in healthy donors. Produced via immunoSEQ multiplex PCR; TCRdb's table is partial and in-frame only. The table records over 75,000 clones, around 85% of them present only once. Sequenced material: PBMCs. Receptors originate from a man between 18 and 35 years old in good health and CMV-seropositive. Both conserved end residues are part of each CDR3. A D gene is named only where the DNA matches it firmly. Clone size, where shown, is once, few, many, or a class for clones that have expanded.

CDR3 DNA,CDR3 protein,V gene,D gene,clone size,J gene
TGCGCCAGCAGCTTGGCCTCTAACACTGAAGCTTTCTTT,CASSLASNTEAFF,TRBV5-1,NA,NA,TRBJ1-1
TGTGCCAGCTCCCCGGGAAGGGGCAATCAGCCCCAGCATTTT,CASSPGRGNQPQHF,TRBV18,NA,few,TRBJ1-5
TGCAACCCAGGTTACTATGGCTACACCTTC,CNPGYYGYTF,TRBV6-4,NA,NA,TRBJ1-2
TGTGCCAGCAGCCCATCTAGCGTTCTCTCCTACGAGCAGTACTTC,CASSPSSVLSYEQYF,TRBV4-2,NA,NA,TRBJ2-7
TGCGCCAGCAGCTTGAGGTCAGGGTCTATGAACACTGAAGCTTTCTTT,CASSLRSGSMNTEAFF,TRBV5-1,NA,NA,TRBJ1-1
TGTGCCAGTAGTACCGGGACGAGCGGGGGACAGTACTTC,CASSTGTSGGQYF,TRBV19,TRBD2,few,TRBJ2-7
TGTGCCAGCAGCTTAGAGCGGCCTCAGGCCTACAATGAGCAGTTCTTC,CASSLERPQAYNEQFF,TRBV7-2,NA,NA,TRBJ2-1
TGCGCCAGCAGCTGGCCCATAGACAGTGCAACTAATGAAAAACTGTTTTTT,CASSWPIDSATNEKLFF,TRBV5-1,NA,medium-sized,TRBJ1-4
TGTGCCAGCAGCTTAGACCGGGACAGGGTCATCGACACTGAAGCTTTCTTT,CASSLDRDRVIDTEAFF,TRBV11-2,TRBD1,NA,TRBJ1-1
TGTGCCAGCTCACCCGTCCAAGGGGCCGGGGAGCTGTTTTTT,CASSPVQGAGELFF,TRBV18,NA,once,TRBJ2-2
TGTGCCAGCGGACAGGGGGTGGCAGATACGCAGTATTTT,CASGQGVADTQYF,TRBV6-1,TRBD1,NA,TRBJ2-3
TGTGCCAGCAGCGCTGGAGTTCCCCCCTACAATGAGCAGTTCTTC,CASSAGVPPYNEQFF,TRBV11-2,NA,NA,TRBJ2-1
TGTGCCAGCAGTGGACAGGGGGCGGGTGGGGCCAACGTCCTGACTTTC,CASSGQGAGGANVLTF,TRBV5-6,TRBD1,NA,TRBJ2-6
TGTGCCAGCAGCTTTCCGGGTGACTATGGCTACACCTTC,CASSFPGDYGYTF,TRBV7-9,NA,NA,TRBJ1-2
TGTGCCAGCAGCCCCGCGGGACAGCTGGGGGAGACCCAGTACTTC,CASSPAGQLGETQYF,TRBV5-8,NA,NA,TRBJ2-5
TGTGCCAGCAGTTTAGATACCCCGGGACAGGGTTCTTACTATGGCTACACCTTC,CASSLDTPGQGSYYGYTF,TRBV27,TRBD1,NA,TRBJ1-2
TGTGCCAGCAGCTTGGCCCCGGGACTAGCGGGAGGTGGGCAAGAGACCCAGTACTTC,CASSLAPGLAGGGQETQYF,TRBV5-4,TRBD2,NA,TRBJ2-5
TGTGCCAGCAAGAGGGGGCATCCGGACAATCAGCCCCAGCATTTT,CASKRGHPDNQPQHF,TRBV6-1,TRBD1,NA,TRBJ1-5
TGTGCCAGCAGGAGAGGGGACAGTAATTCTCAGCCCCAGCATTTT,CASRRGDSNSQPQHF,TRBV6-6,TRBD1,NA,TRBJ1-5
TGTGCCAGCAGTTACTCTGGGGGAGGGGATACGCAGTATTTT,CASSYSGGGDTQYF,TRBV6-5,TRBD2,NA,TRBJ2-3
TGTGCCAGCAGTCGACTAGCGGGAGGGAACAATGAGCAGTTCTTC,CASSRLAGGNNEQFF,TRBV28,TRBD2,NA,TRBJ2-1
TGTGCCAGTAGTACGACAGGGGGCGTACAGACCCAGTACTTC,CASSTTGGVQTQYF,TRBV19,TRBD1,NA,TRBJ2-5
TGTGCCAGCAACCCCGGGGGGACCCACACCGGGGAGCTGTTTTTT,CASNPGGTHTGELFF,TRBV28,TRBD2,NA,TRBJ2-2
TGTGCCAGTAGTATAGATACAGCCTCCTACGAGCAGTACTTC,CASSIDTASYEQYF,TRBV19,NA,NA,TRBJ2-7
TGCGCCAGCAGCCCAGTTAAAACGACAGATACGCAGTATTTT,CASSPVKTTDTQYF,TRBV5-1,NA,NA,TRBJ2-3
TGTGCCAGTGGGACTAGCGGGAGTAATGAGCAGTTCTTC,CASGTSGSNEQFF,TRBV19,TRBD2,NA,TRBJ2-1
TGTGCCAGCAGTTACCGGACAGGCTACGAGCAGTACTTC,CASSYRTGYEQYF,TRBV6-5,TRBD1,NA,TRBJ2-7
TGTGCCAGCGCGACGGGACAGACCTACGAGCAGTACTTC,CASATGQTYEQYF,TRBV28,TRBD1,NA,TRBJ2-7
TGCGCCAGCAGCTTGGCGGCAGGGGGCGACTATGGCTACACCTTC,CASSLAAGGDYGYTF,TRBV5-1,TRBD1,NA,TRBJ1-2
TGCGCCAGCAGCTTGGGGCTAGCGGGAGGGCTTTCCCCCTACGAGCAGTACTTC,CASSLGLAGGLSPYEQYF,TRBV5-1,TRBD2,NA,TRBJ2-7
TGTGCCAGCAGCCTTTACAGGACGAAGTTTAACGAGCAGTACTTC,CASSLYRTKFNEQYF,TRBV5-6,NA,NA,TRBJ2-7